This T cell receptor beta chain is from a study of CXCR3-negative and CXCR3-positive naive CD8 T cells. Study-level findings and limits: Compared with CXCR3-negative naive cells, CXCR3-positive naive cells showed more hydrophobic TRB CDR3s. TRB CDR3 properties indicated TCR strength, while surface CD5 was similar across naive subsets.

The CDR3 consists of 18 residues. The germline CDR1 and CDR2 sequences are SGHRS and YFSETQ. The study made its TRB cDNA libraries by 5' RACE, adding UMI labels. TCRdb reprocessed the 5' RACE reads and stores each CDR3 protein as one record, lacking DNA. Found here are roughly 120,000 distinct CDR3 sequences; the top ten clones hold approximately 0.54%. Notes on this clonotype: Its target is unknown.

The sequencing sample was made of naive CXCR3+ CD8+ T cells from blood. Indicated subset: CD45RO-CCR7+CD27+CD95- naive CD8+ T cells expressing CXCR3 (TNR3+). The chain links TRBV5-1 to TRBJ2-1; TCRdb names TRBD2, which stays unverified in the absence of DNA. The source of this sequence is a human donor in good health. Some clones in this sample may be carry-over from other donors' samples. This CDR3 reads CASSPGLAGLLEYNEQFF.